The 14 T cell receptor beta chains below were found in one sample sequenced in a study of T-cell memory formation after mild COVID-19. Each CDR3 protein is one row after TCRdb ran MiXCR on the 5' RACE reads. The sample contains roughly 250,000 distinct CDR3 sequences, 16% of which appear only once. Specimen: PBMCs or a T cell subset sorted from them (not recorded which). These TCRs come from a man aged 18 to 35 who had mild COVID-19 (a few samples of this study predate the infection). Cell type and time point are not known.

This clonotype was seen more than once but under ten times. This chain joins TRBV7-2 and TRBJ2-1; TRBD2 matches at 7 bases. J lost 7 bases, V lost 4 bases, and 10 bases had no gene match. The CDR3 totals 15 residues. Germline lookup yields CDR1 SGHTA and CDR2 FQGNSA. In nucleotides, the CDR3 is TGTGCCAGCAGCTCGCCACCGCTAGCGGCTAATGAGCAGTTCTTC. The encoded protein is CASSSPPLAANEQFF.

This clonotype was picked up a small number of times. The chain links TRBV7-2 to TRBJ1-6; D not certain. In germline, CDR1 is SGHTA, CDR2 FQGNSA. This CDR3 spans 12 amino acids. V was pared by 2 bases and J by 7 bases, with 3 bases between. CDR3 sequence reads: CASSLLNSPLHF. The CDR3 DNA follows: TGTGCCAGCAGCTTATTGAATTCACCCCTCCACTTT.

This clonotype was counted many times. This chain uses TRBV12-3 or TRBV12-4 with TRBJ2-1; unclear D gene. With 7 bases removed from V and 1 base from J, the gap between germline ends came to 14 bases. CDR3 length: 15 residues. The CDR3 sequence is CASNHRRVSYNEQFF. CDR3 coding DNA: TGTGCCAGCAACCATAGGCGAGTATCCTACAATGAGCAGTTCTTC.

This clonotype was counted between two and nine times. This chain connects TRBV5-6 to TRBJ2-5, with TRBD2 identical over 10 bases. CDR1 is SGHDT and CDR2 is YYEEEE in the germline V gene. J was trimmed by 5 bases and V by 8 bases; bases with no gene match: 3. The CDR3 totals 12 residues. The CDR3 region has the DNA TGTGCCAGTGGGACTAGCGTCGAGACCCAGTACTTC. Protein: CASGTSVETQYF.

This chain joins TRBV29-1 and TRBJ2-3, with a possible D match to TRBD2 (5 bases). The CDR3 has 13 residues. The V end was cut by 3 bases, the J end by 5 bases, with 12 bases between. Germline V gives CDR1 SQVTM, CDR2 ANQGSEA. DNA for the CDR3: TGCAGCGTTGAGCCAGCGGCTGGAGATACGCAGTATTTT. The encoded protein is CSVEPAAGDTQYF.

The chain has TRBV21-1 and TRBJ2-7; TRBD1, the D gene given by the table, was not confirmed from the DNA. TRBV21-1 is an annotated pseudogene. This CDR3 spans 14 amino acids. For the CDR3, the DNA is TGTGCCAGCACCGGCGGCCTGAACAACAGGGAGCAGTACGTC. Protein: CASTGGLNNREQYV.

V and J are TRBV5-6 and TRBJ1-5; the match to TRBD1 covers 11 bases. The germline V gene encodes CDR1 SGHDT and CDR2 YYEEEE. V shed 2 bases, J shed 6 bases, and the junction held 1 base outside the gene matches. CDR3 length: 14 residues. This chain's CDR3 is CASSFGTGGQPQHF. The CDR3 nucleotides read TGTGCCAGCAGCTTCGGGACAGGGGGTCAGCCCCAGCATTTT.

In this sample, this clonotype turned up a few times. The rearrangement joins TRBV6-6 to TRBJ2-7; 7 bases fit TRBD2. Per the germline V gene, CDR1 is MNHNY and CDR2 is SVGAGI (reference sequence). With 5 bases clipped from V and 0 bases from J, the junction kept 10 bases outside the gene matches. The CDR3 contains 16 residues. The CDR3 DNA reads TGTGCCAGCAGTCCACCACCGGGCGGGGGCTCCTACGAGCAGTACTTC. It is translated as CASSPPPGGGSYEQYF.

The rearrangement joins TRBV19 to TRBJ2-2, with 9 positions matching TRBD1. The germline V gene encodes CDR1 LNHDA and CDR2 SQIVND (reference sequence). There are 14 residues in the CDR3. V dropped 10 bases and J dropped 6; count of bases not matched to a gene: 9. Here the CDR3 reads CATSGQGVSGELFF. The CDR3 DNA follows: TGTGCCACGTCGGGACAGGGAGTTTCCGGGGAGCTGTTTTTT.

The V and J genes are TRBV12-3 or TRBV12-4 and TRBJ1-5; unclear D gene. This CDR3 is 13 amino acids long. Trimming stripped 6 bases from V and 1 base from J, with 7 bases between. The CDR3 loop reads CASSVSSNQPQHF. CDR3 nucleotide sequence: TGTGCCAGCAGCGTATCAAGCAATCAGCCCCAGCATTTT.

This clonotype was detected only a few times. V gene TRBV20-1 combines with J gene TRBJ1-1; no definite D call. This CDR3 comprises 12 residues. Germline loops: CDR1 DFQATT, CDR2 SNEGSKA (reference sequence). V lost 3 bases and J lost 6, with 11 bases in between. The CDR3 protein is CSARRGRAEAFF. The DNA of the CDR3 is TGCAGTGCTAGGCGGGGAAGGGCTGAAGCTTTCTTT.

This clonotype was counted ten times or more. V usage is TRBV6-4 and J usage is TRBJ2-1; TRBD2 agrees at 12 bases. Losses at the gene ends were 9 bases for V and 6 bases for J; bases not matched to a gene: 3. Germline V lookup: CDR1 MRHNA, CDR2 SNTAGT. The CDR3 runs to 13 residues. The CDR3 DNA reads TGTGCCAGACTAGCGGGGGGTGGCAATGAGCAGTTCTTC. This translates into CARLAGGGNEQFF.

This clonotype was recorded a few times. The chain links TRBV6-2 or TRBV6-3 to TRBJ2-7; TRBD2 matches 7 bases. The CDR3 has 13 amino acids. The V gene's germline CDR1 is MNHEY and CDR2 SVGEGT. V lost 2 bases, J lost 6 bases, and 4 bases stayed unmatched. Here the CDR3 reads CASSYTGRGEQYV. The CDR3 DNA reads as TGTGCCAGCAGTTACACGGGGAGGGGCGAGCAGTACGTC.

This clonotype appeared once. This chain connects TRBV5-1 to TRBJ2-5; 7 bases fit TRBD2. The CDR3 is 16 residues long. Trimming cost V 1 base and J 1 base; bases outside gene matches: 7. Germline V gene lookup returns CDR1 SGHRS and CDR2 YFSETQ. This CDR3 reads CASSLFSGPSQETQYF. CDR3 DNA sequence: TGCGCCAGCAGCTTGTTTAGCGGGCCTTCCCAAGAGACCCAGTACTTC. The full variable domain, in which reference TRBV5-1 and TRBJ2-5 provide the parts outside the CDR3, is KAGVTQTPRYLIKTRGQQVTLSCSPISGHRSVSWYQQTPGQGLQFLFEYFSETQRNKGNFPGRFSGRQFSNSRSEMNVSTLELGDSALYLCASSLFSGPSQETQYFGPGTRLLVL.